The clone carrying this T cell receptor (beta chain) was seen a few times. Antigen: not known. All gene names here are mouse names. The read ends 4 residues before the CDR3 terminus; that terminus is restored from the germline J gene. The sample contains more than one DNA sequence encoding this CDR3. The data belong to a study of CD8+ T cells in alopecia areata. RNA was isolated and reverse transcribed to cDNA, the sequencing template. Assay: immunoSEQ multiplex PCR; the TCRdb copy retains only in-frame clones and omits some. Recorded here are roughly 260,000 clones, none singletons. This CDR3 region has 14 residues. J gave up 0 bases and V 4 bases, and 2 bases lay outside the gene matches. Germline V CDR1 and CDR2: FNHDT, SITEND (reference sequence). Study-wide results and limits: TCR sharing across patients was less clear than in mice, possibly HLA-related. Alopecia totalis/universalis scalp especially showed more expanded CD8+ clones than normal scalp. Sequencing of scalp samples also captures resident alphabeta T cells of normal skin.

On the basis of CD4, CD8alpha, NKG2D, NKG2ACE and other markers, pooled cutaneous lymph node cells were sorted. This sequence originates from a C3H/HeJ mouse with alopecia areata. The mice in this strain carry MHC haplotype H2-k. The material sequenced was CD4+ T cells sorted from a lymph node. The rearrangement joins TRBV19 to TRBJ2-5; 7 nucleotides align to TRBD1. The part of the CDR3 DNA that was read is TGTGCCAGCAGTCGGGACAGTAACCAAGAC. Amino acid sequence: CASSRDSNQD. The whole CDR3 protein reads CASSRDSNQDTQYF.